This is a list of T cell receptor beta chains from one sample in a study of blood T cell repertoires in COVID-19. Repertoires were generated with immunoSEQ multiplex PCR, while TCRdb's copy carries only in-frame clones and drops some. The data contain 150,000 to 200,000 clones, roughly 79% of them singletons. Material for sequencing was peripheral blood. Receptors originate from a woman older than 75 with acute or convalescent COVID-19. CDR3s include the opening cysteine and the closing phenylalanine or tryptophan. The order of the fields is clone size, J gene, D gene, V gene, CDR3 protein, CDR3 DNA. The D gene is left open where the match is weak. Expanded clones are given a class, and other clones once, few, many or no size at all.

>-|TRBJ1-1|-|TRBV4-3
CASSQLGGRTEAFF
TGCGCCAGCAGCCAACTGGGGGGGCGGACTGAAGCTTTCTTT
>-|TRBJ2-5|-|TRBV7-9
CASSLKLQETQYF
TGTGCCAGCAGCTTAAAGCTTCAAGAGACCCAGTACTTC
>-|TRBJ2-1|TRBD2|TRBV5-4
CASSSGTSGAFYNEQFF
TGTGCCAGCAGCTCGGGGACTAGCGGGGCTTTTTACAATGAGCAGTTCTTC
>-|TRBJ2-1|TRBD2|TRBV6-2/TRBV6-3
CASSSSLAGYSYNEQFF
TGTGCCAGCAGTTCTTCCCTAGCGGGATACTCCTACAATGAGCAGTTCTTC
>-|TRBJ1-1|TRBD1|TRBV11-2
CASSLGIRGQRGTEAFF
TGTGCCAGCAGCTTGGGGATCAGGGGGCAGAGGGGCACTGAAGCTTTCTTT
>-|TRBJ2-7|-|TRBV5-1
CASSLVESYPHEQYF
TGCGCCAGCAGCTTGGTGGAGTCTTATCCCCACGAGCAGTACTTC
>-|TRBJ1-2|-|TRBV28
CASSSLANYGYTF
TGTGCCAGCAGTTCATTAGCTAACTATGGCTACACCTTC
>-|TRBJ2-1|TRBD2|TRBV4-3
CASSRGLAGAYNEQFF
TGCGCCAGCAGCCGAGGACTAGCGGGAGCCTACAATGAGCAGTTCTTC
>-|TRBJ2-6|TRBD1|TRBV5-1
CASSPAGGSGANVLTF
TGCGCCAGCAGCCCTGCAGGGGGCTCTGGGGCCAACGTCCTGACTTTC
>-|TRBJ1-1|TRBD1|TRBV5-1
CASSPGTGLAFF
TGCGCCAGCAGCCCGGGGACAGGCTTAGCTTTCTTT
>-|TRBJ2-7|TRBD2|TRBV2
CASSGGTTHEQYF
TGTGCCAGCAGTGGGGGGACTACCCACGAGCAGTACTTC
>-|TRBJ2-7|TRBD2|TRBV10-1
CASSEGLAGSYEQYF
TGCGCCAGCAGTGAGGGACTAGCGGGGTCCTACGAGCAGTACTTC
>once|TRBJ1-6|TRBD1|TRBV27
CASSLHRDRGLPLHF
TGTGCCAGCAGTTTGCACCGGGACAGGGGGTTGCCCCTCCACTTT
>-|TRBJ2-7|-|TRBV11-2
CASSLGPGTPYEQYF
TGTGCCAGCAGCTTAGGTCCAGGAACCCCCTACGAGCAGTACTTC
>-|TRBJ1-2|TRBD1|TRBV7-9
CASSLGHRDRDYGYTF
TGTGCCAGCAGCTTAGGACATCGGGACAGGGACTATGGCTACACCTTC
>-|TRBJ2-1|TRBD1|TRBV5-1
CASSLVAGGSYNEQFF
TGCGCCAGCAGCTTGGTAGCAGGGGGTTCCTACAATGAGCAGTTCTTC
>-|TRBJ1-1|-|TRBV12-3/TRBV12-4
CASTSTGGTEAFF
TGTGCCAGCACGTCGACAGGTGGCACTGAAGCTTTCTTT
>-|TRBJ2-5|-|TRBV7-2
CASRRNLAQETQYF
TGTGCCAGCAGACGGAACCTAGCTCAAGAGACCCAGTACTTC
>-|TRBJ1-5|-|TRBV5-6
CASSRAKGEYSNQPQHF
TGTGCCAGCAGCCGCGCTAAGGGGGAATATAGCAATCAGCCCCAGCATTTT
>-|TRBJ2-2|-|TRBV7-7
CASSISGTLVGTGELFF
TGTGCCAGCAGCATATCCGGGACACTCGTCGGCACCGGGGAGCTGTTTTTT
>-|TRBJ2-7|-|TRBV5-5
CASRLAGTITYEQYF
TGTGCCAGCCGATTGGCGGGAACTATCACCTACGAGCAGTACTTC
>-|TRBJ1-1|TRBD1|TRBV29-1
CSVPGDRGFWTEAFF
TGCAGCGTCCCTGGGGACAGGGGCTTTTGGACTGAAGCTTTCTTT
>-|TRBJ2-1|-|TRBV30
CAWKRDFRFDEQFF
TGTGCCTGGAAGAGGGACTTCCGCTTCGATGAGCAGTTCTTC
>-|TRBJ2-7|TRBD1|TRBV10-3
CAISRQGASSYEQYF
TGTGCCATCAGTCGACAGGGGGCAAGCTCCTACGAGCAGTACTTC
>-|TRBJ2-7|TRBD1|TRBV7-8
CASSPDRDLYEQYF
TGTGCCAGCAGCCCAGACAGGGATCTCTACGAGCAGTACTTC
>-|TRBJ2-5|-|TRBV5-4
CASSGWEGEETQYF
TGTGCCAGCAGCGGATGGGAGGGGGAAGAGACCCAGTACTTC
>-|TRBJ2-7|-|TRBV5-1
CASSFGVGLDYEQYF
TGCGCCAGCAGCTTCGGGGTGGGTTTAGACTACGAGCAGTACTTC
>few|TRBJ2-1|TRBD1|TRBV29-1
CSSTPGQLSYNEQFF
TGCAGCTCCACCCCGGGACAGCTCTCCTACAATGAGCAGTTCTTC
>few|TRBJ2-7|TRBD2|TRBV11-2
CASSFLRTRTRYEQYF
TGTGCCAGCAGCTTCCTAAGGACTAGAACGCGCTACGAGCAGTACTTC
>-|TRBJ2-3|TRBD2|TRBV19
CASSTIAGGPDTQYF
TGTGCCAGTAGTACGATAGCGGGAGGGCCAGATACGCAGTATTTT
>once|TRBJ1-6|TRBD1|TRBV5-1
CASSRTGDNSPLHF
TGCGCCAGCAGCCGCACAGGGGATAATTCACCCCTCCACTTT
>-|TRBJ1-5|TRBD1|TRBV2
CASTDRGLHQPQHF
TGTGCCAGCACCGACAGGGGCTTACATCAGCCCCAGCATTTT
>-|TRBJ1-2|TRBD1|TRBV6-5
CASSLQGGLGYTF
TGTGCCAGCAGTCTACAGGGGGGGCTTGGCTACACCTTC
>once|TRBJ2-5|-|TRBV5-1
CASSSGETQYF
TGCGCCAGCAGCTCCGGGGAGACCCAGTACTTC
>-|TRBJ2-5|TRBD2|TRBV7-2
CASSFFLAGEQETQYF
TGTGCCAGCAGCTTCTTCCTAGCGGGAGAACAAGAGACCCAGTACTTC
>-|TRBJ1-2|TRBD1|TRBV6-7
CASTTSWAGGGYGYTF
TGTGCCAGCACCACATCGTGGGCAGGGGGCGGGTATGGCTACACCTTC
>-|TRBJ2-5|TRBD2|TRBV9
CASSPGLAGVQETQYF
TGTGCCAGCAGCCCCGGACTAGCGGGGGTCCAAGAGACCCAGTACTTC
>-|TRBJ1-4|-|TRBV19
CASRQGKQLFF
TGTGCCAGTCGGCAGGGGAAGCAACTGTTTTTT
>-|TRBJ2-3|TRBD1|TRBV5-4
CASSLRDRIFTDTQYF
TGTGCCAGCAGCTTGCGGGACAGGATCTTCACAGATACGCAGTATTTT
>-|TRBJ2-2|-|TRBV6-2/TRBV6-3
CASSYSMYGELFF
TGTGCCAGCAGTTACTCAATGTACGGGGAGCTGTTTTTT